The present TCR beta chain was sequenced within a study of radiation and T cells in renal cell carcinoma. About the study: Nephrectomy followed 15 Gy stereotactic body radiation by 4 weeks.

V lost 4 bases to trimming and J lost 4 bases, with 5 bases between them. The CDR3 length is 11 residues. Germline CDR1 reads MNHNS; CDR2 reads SASEGT. Libraries were prepared by immunoSEQ multiplex PCR; TCRdb keeps only in-frame clonotypes and omits some of them. The data contain tens of thousands of clones, 80% of them singletons. Sample time point: blood 2 weeks post-SBRT. Regarding treatment: 15 Gy SBRT to primary tumor, nephrectomy 4 weeks later. Worth noting for this clone: Within the sample, other DNA sequences also encode this same CDR3.

Material: blood, obtained from a patient whose treatment included radiotherapy and nephrectomy. The genes are TRBV6-1 and TRBJ2-7, with unresolved D. This clonotype was sampled from a woman between 65 and 79 years old with renal cell carcinoma. The CDR3 nucleotides read TGTGCCAGCAGTGGGGGATACGAGCAGTACTTC. Its protein product is CASSGGYEQYF.